This entry concerns a single T cell receptor (beta chain). The antigen remains undetermined. This CDR3 contains 12 residues. Germline assignment: CDR1 MNHEY and CDR2 SVGAGI. V was cut by 2 bases and J by 8 bases, with 7 bases left in between. This specimen belongs to a study of CD8 T cell repertoires and HIV-1 epitope variants. Study-wide background: Tested: three Gag epitope families, Nef HW9 and YT9. 1M T cells were kept uncultured as a baseline. The study, taken as a whole, reports: Six of nine antigen-specific clonotypes appeared cross-reactive to autologous or escape variants.

TCRdb's table, derived via immunoSEQ multiplex PCR, lists solely in-frame clones and lacks some. Counted here are more than 85,000 clones, 60% to 80% occurring once; the ten biggest clones make up roughly 26%. This chain joins TRBV6-5 and TRBJ2-1; the D is unclear. The source of this sequence is a male donor with HIV. Sequenced: uncultured baseline CD8+ T cells from peripheral blood mononuclear cells (PBMCs). CDR3 sequence (DNA): TGTGCCAGCAGTTACATGGGCGATGAGCAGTTCTTC. Translated, it gives CASSYMGDEQFF.